This T cell receptor (beta chain) was obtained from a study of T cell changes during pregnancy in multiple sclerosis. Profiling relied on immunoSEQ multiplex PCR, and the TCRdb table lists in-frame clones only, not all of them. The repertoire holds 65,000 to 85,000 clones, with more than 75% as singletons. Germline-derived CDR1 and CDR2 are SGHTS and YDEGEE. Trimming stripped 3 bases from V and 6 bases from J, with 10 bases between. This CDR3 has 12 amino acids. This receptor was identified in a female donor with multiple sclerosis, enrolled in a pregnancy study. The sample here was peripheral blood, taken in the third trimester of pregnancy. This rearrangement joins TRBV5-8 to TRBJ2-7, with D perhaps matching TRBD1 (5 bases). The CDR3 DNA sequence: TGTGCCAGCAGCTCAGGGTACAGCGAGCAGTACTTC. This codes for CASSSGYSEQYF.